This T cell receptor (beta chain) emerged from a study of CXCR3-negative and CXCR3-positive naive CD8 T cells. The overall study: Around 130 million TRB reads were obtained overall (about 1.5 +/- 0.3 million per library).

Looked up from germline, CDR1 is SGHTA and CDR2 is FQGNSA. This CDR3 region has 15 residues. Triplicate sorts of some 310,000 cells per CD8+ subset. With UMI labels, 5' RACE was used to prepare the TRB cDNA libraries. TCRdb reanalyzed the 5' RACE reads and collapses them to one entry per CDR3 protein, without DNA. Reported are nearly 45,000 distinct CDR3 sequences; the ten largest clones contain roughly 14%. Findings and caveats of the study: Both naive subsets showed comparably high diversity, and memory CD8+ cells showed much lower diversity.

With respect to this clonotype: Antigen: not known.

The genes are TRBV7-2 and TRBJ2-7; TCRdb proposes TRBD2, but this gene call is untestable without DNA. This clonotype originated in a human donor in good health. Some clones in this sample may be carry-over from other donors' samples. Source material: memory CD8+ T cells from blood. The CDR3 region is CASSNPGLADYEQYF.